What follows is one T cell receptor beta chain and its context. It was through 5'RACE template switching that TCR cDNA was made, with a universal primer site and UMIs added. TCRdb reprocessed the 5' RACE reads via MiXCR and lists one record per CDR3 protein. The sample carries about 630,000 distinct CDR3 sequences, approximately 13% recorded once. V was trimmed by 0 bases and J by 8 bases, leaving 16 bases between them. This CDR3 contains 14 residues. Germline-derived CDR1 and CDR2 are DFQATT and SNEGSKA (reference sequence). This record belongs to a study of T cells after yellow fever vaccination. Specimen: PBMCs, collected on the day of the yellow fever booster vaccination. This clonotype was obtained from a man aged 25-45 years who received the YFV17D yellow fever vaccine. The chain joins TRBV20-1 to TRBJ1-2; D may be TRBD1 (5 bases). CDR3 residues: CSARDRRGAFGYTF. CDR3 DNA: TGCAGTGCTAGAGATAGAAGGGGAGCTTTCGGCTACACCTTC.